This T cell receptor (beta chain) was identified in a study of blood T cell repertoires in COVID-19. Study details: Italy, Spain and the United States were the sources of the convalescent and acute COVID-19 samples. Nucleic acid was either cDNA or gDNA, and it came from T cells, B-cell-depleted T cells, or PBMCs.

In the original analysis: Cell counts per sample came from amplifying reference gene primers. Measured with immunoSEQ multiplex PCR; TCRdb has only the in-frame clones, and not every one. The D gene and trimming were derived from the DNA, and the V and J assignments and clone size from that table. The sample has 120,000 or so clones, about two thirds seen once. Germline V gives CDR1 MDHEN, CDR2 SYDVKM. The V gene lost 3 bases and the J gene lost 9 bases, with 12 bases spanning the gap. This CDR3 spans 14 amino acids. The chain has TRBV28 and TRBJ1-6; D unclear. Sequenced material: peripheral blood. The receptor was derived from a human donor with acute or convalescent COVID-19. The donor label of this sample is uncertain. In DNA, the CDR3 is TGTGCCAGCAGTTTTGGTAGGGAGAGTTCACCCCTCCACTTT. As protein: CASSFGRESSPLHF.